These 27 T cell receptor beta chains were sequenced from one sample in a study of blood T cell repertoires in COVID-19. Measured with immunoSEQ multiplex PCR; TCRdb has only the in-frame clones, and not every one. The table lists fewer than 250,000 clones, roughly four fifths of them singletons, with roughly 12% in the top ten. Sequencing was done on a sample of peripheral blood. All receptors come from a woman aged 40 to 50 with acute or convalescent COVID-19.

This sequence joins TRBV2 and TRBJ2-7; 10 bases line up with TRBD1. The CDR3 sequence is 14 residues long. Germline CDR1 SNHLY, CDR2 FYNNEI. V trimming: 5 bases; J trimming: 4 bases; junction bases outside the gene matches: 5. The CDR3 here is CASSLTGGEYEQYF. The CDR3 region has the DNA TGTGCCAGCAGTCTGACAGGGGGCGAATACGAGCAGTACTTC.

V is TRBV5-8 and J is TRBJ1-2; D call uncertain. Germline CDR1 and CDR2: SGHTS and YDEGEE. V lost 2 bases, J lost 7 bases, and 9 bases lay in between. The length of the CDR3 is 12 residues. In nucleotides, the CDR3 is TGTGCCAGCAGCTTACAGTTTGGTGGCTACACCTTC. It encodes CASSLQFGGYTF.

V gene TRBV5-8 combines with J gene TRBJ1-2; unclear D gene. Looked up from germline, CDR1 is SGHTS and CDR2 is YDEGEE. Trimming took 0 bases from V and 0 from J, leaving 6 bases between them. The CDR3 loop spans 14 amino acids. CDR3 protein: CASSLADSNYGYTF. In DNA form, the CDR3 reads TGTGCCAGCAGCTTGGCAGATTCTAACTATGGCTACACCTTC.

Only a few counts were recorded for this clone. The chain is built from TRBV6-6 and TRBJ1-6; a possible D gene is TRBD1 (5 bases). V lost 11 bases, J lost 6 bases, and 14 bases lay in between. The CDR3 consists of 13 residues. In germline, CDR1 is MNHNY, CDR2 SVGAGI (reference sequence). The CDR3: CAALGGGNSPLHF. Written as DNA, the CDR3 is TGTGCCGCACTCGGGGGTGGTAATTCACCCCTCCACTTT.

The gene calls are TRBV18 and TRBJ1-6, with D perhaps TRBD1 (5 bases). Trimming took off 3 bases at V and 7 bases at J, with 16 bases between the two ends. This CDR3 has 16 amino acids. The germline gives CDR1 KGHSH, CDR2 LQKENI. The CDR3: CASSPTNGGINSPLHF. The CDR3 DNA reads TGTGCCAGCTCACCCACAAACGGGGGTATCAATTCACCCCTCCACTTT.

In this sample, this clone turned up a few times. The genes are TRBV19 and TRBJ2-7, with D possibly being TRBD2 (6 bases). The CDR3 sequence is 12 residues long. Deletions cut 7 bases from V and 3 bases from J, with 10 bases between. Germline CDR1 LNHDA, CDR2 SQIVND (reference sequence). In DNA, the CDR3 is TGTGCCAGTAACCAGGGAGGCTACGAGCAGTACTTC. Encoded protein: CASNQGGYEQYF.

This rearrangement joins TRBV19 to TRBJ2-4, with D possibly being TRBD2 (6 bases). Per the germline V gene, CDR1 is LNHDA and CDR2 is SQIVND (reference sequence). V was trimmed by 5 bases and J by 12 bases, leaving 17 bases between them. This CDR3 is built from 13 residues. Here the CDR3 reads CASSGGTPGAQYF. Here the CDR3 DNA reads TGTGCCAGTAGTGGGGGGACTCCCGGGGCTCAGTACTTC.

Of note for this clone: The sample has other DNA sequences that encode this CDR3 too. The chain uses TRBV24-1 and TRBJ2-1, with TRBD2 as a possible D gene (6 bases). CDR3 length: 13 residues. V was clipped by 9 bases and J by 0 bases, with 8 bases between them. Germline CDR1 reads KGHDR; CDR2 reads SFDVKD. The CDR3 DNA sequence: TGTGCCACCCGGGACTCCTCCTACAATGAGCAGTTCTTC. This sequence encodes CATRDSSYNEQFF.

This clone was seen just once. The V call is TRBV5-1, the J call TRBJ1-4, with a weak D call TRBD1 (5 bases). From germline, CDR1 is SGHRS and CDR2 YFSETQ. The CDR3 covers 18 residues. Trimming pared 0 bases from V and 3 bases from J, leaving 18 bases between. CDR3 region: CASSLAGQGYLSNEKLFF. The CDR3 region has the DNA TGCGCCAGCAGCTTGGCTGGGCAGGGATACCTATCTAATGAAAAACTGTTTTTT.

The rearrangement links TRBV12-3 or TRBV12-4 to TRBJ1-5, with D tentatively TRBD1 (6 bases). V was pared by 5 bases and J by 4 bases, with 9 bases between. There are 13 residues in the CDR3. The CDR3 DNA reads as TGTGCCAGCAGTCCGACAGGAAATCAGCCCCAGCATTTT. It translates to CASSPTGNQPQHF.

Ten or more counts support this clone. V is TRBV7-9 and J is TRBJ2-7; D might be TRBD2 (5 bases). Germline V gives CDR1 SEHNR, CDR2 FQNEAQ (reference sequence). This CDR3 has 12 residues. The germline V and J ends were trimmed by 5 bases and 8 bases, with 13 bases remaining between them. DNA for the CDR3: TGTGCCAGCAGCCCAGACCGGGGAAAGCAGTACTTC. Translated: CASSPDRGKQYF.

The chain joins TRBV5-4 to TRBJ2-5, with a possible D match to TRBD2 (5 bases). The CDR3 length is 14 residues. Trimming removed 0 bases from V and 4 bases from J, with 10 bases in between. Germline V gene lookup returns CDR1 SGHNT and CDR2 YYREEE (reference sequence). CDR3 loop: CASSLGVAIETQYF. CDR3 DNA: TGTGCCAGCAGCTTGGGGGTAGCGATAGAGACCCAGTACTTC.

J is TRBJ2-1 and V is TRBV2; TRBD2 matches at 11 bases. The junction had 2 bases not matched to a gene; V was cut back by 0 bases and J by 1 base. This CDR3 is 17 amino acids long. CDR1 is SNHLY and CDR2 is FYNNEI in the germline V gene. This chain's CDR3 is CASSEATSGGSYNEQFF. In DNA, the CDR3 is TGTGCCAGCAGTGAAGCAACTAGCGGGGGTTCCTACAATGAGCAGTTCTTC. Based on the CDR3 plus reference TRBV2 and TRBJ2-1, the full variable domain is EPEVTQTPSHQVTQMGQEVILRCVPISNHLYFYWYRQILGQKVEFLVSFYNNEISEKSEIFDDQFSVERPDGSNFTLKIRSTKLEDSAMYFCASSEATSGGSYNEQFFGPGTRLTVL.

The chain employs TRBV7-8 and TRBJ2-1, with TRBD2 matching over 7 bases. The CDR3 length is 15 residues. Germline V gene sequence: CDR1 SGHVS, CDR2 FQNEAQ. With 1 base clipped from V and 4 bases from J, the junction kept 4 bases outside the gene matches. The CDR3 DNA reads as TGTGCCAGCAGCTTAGAGCCAGCGGGATACAATGAGCAGTTCTTC. Translated: CASSLEPAGYNEQFF.

The V and J genes are TRBV19 and TRBJ2-1, with TRBD1 as a possible D gene (5 bases). The CDR3 is made up of 14 amino acids. The V end lost 3 bases, the J end lost 9 bases, and 15 bases lay between the germline ends. Germline lookup yields CDR1 LNHDA and CDR2 SQIVND (reference sequence). CDR3 protein: CASSMLVWGGEQFF. In DNA form, the CDR3 reads TGTGCCAGTAGTATGTTGGTCTGGGGCGGTGAGCAGTTCTTC.

The chain couples TRBV9 to TRBJ2-1; TRBD2 is a possible D gene (5 bases). Germline loops: CDR1 SGDLS, CDR2 YYNGEE. Trimming removed 4 bases at V and 8 bases at J, with 16 bases between. This CDR3 spans 14 amino acids. CDR3 nucleotides: TGTGCCAGCAGCTCCTTCCGGGGTGGTGATGAGCAGTTCTTC. It translates to CASSSFRGGDEQFF.

The J gene is TRBJ1-1, the V gene TRBV6-5; no reliable D call. The CDR3 runs 14 residues. CDR1 MNHEY and CDR2 SVGAGI come from the germline V gene. V lost 6 bases and J 4 bases, leaving 15 bases between the germline ends. CDR3 in DNA: TGTGCCAGCAGCCCCGTGAGCCCCTTCACTGAAGCTTTCTTT. Amino acids: CASSPVSPFTEAFF.

The rearrangement joins TRBV30 to TRBJ1-3, with D possibly matching TRBD1 (6 bases). V lost 0 bases and J 0 bases, leaving 9 bases between the germline ends. The CDR3 is made up of 15 amino acids. Germline V gene sequence: CDR1 GTSNPN, CDR2 SVGIG (reference sequence). The CDR3 DNA sequence: TGTGCCTGGAGTGTAAGGGGGAGCTCTGGAAACACCATATATTTT. This encodes CAWSVRGSSGNTIYF. Looking up the rest from reference TRBV30 and TRBJ1-3 gives the full variable domain: SQTIHQWPATLVQPVGSPLSLECTVEGTSNPNLYWYRQAAGRGLQLLFYSVGIGQISSEVPQNLSASRPQDRQFILSSKKLLLSDSGFYLCAWSVRGSSGNTIYFGEGSWLTVV.

This chain uses TRBV29-1 with TRBJ2-4; a weak D match, TRBD1 (6 bases). V was clipped by 5 bases and J by 9 bases, with 29 bases between them. Germline loops: CDR1 SQVTM, CDR2 ANQGSEA. The CDR3 sequence is 17 residues long. The CDR3 spells CSVFSQGKTGGWGIQYF. DNA for the CDR3: TGCAGCGTTTTCAGCCAGGGGAAAACGGGTGGCTGGGGCATTCAGTACTTC.

This clone has just a few counts. This chain uses TRBV10-3 with TRBJ1-4, with 9 bases lining up with TRBD1. Per germline, CDR1 ENHRY and CDR2 SYGVKD. This CDR3 region has 14 residues. With V trimmed by 6 bases and J by 1 base, 0 bases remained unmatched. The CDR3: CAIRTGGTNEKLFF. CDR3 nucleotide sequence: TGTGCCATCAGGACAGGGGGAACTAATGAAAAACTGTTTTTT.

This clone was seen only once. This rearrangement joins TRBV29-1 to TRBJ2-3; D unresolved. The CDR3 has 12 residues. Per germline, CDR1 SQVTM and CDR2 ANQGSEA. Trimming removed 0 bases at V and 6 bases at J, with 7 bases between. CDR3 sequence reads: CSVEDLPDTQYF. DNA of the CDR3: TGCAGCGTTGAAGACCTCCCTGATACGCAGTATTTT.

The V gene is TRBV9, the J gene TRBJ1-1, with TRBD1 as a possible D gene (6 bases). V shed 0 bases and J shed 5 bases, with 11 bases lying between them. CDR1 and CDR2 (germline): SGDLS, YYNGEE. The CDR3 has 14 amino acids. In DNA, the CDR3 is TGTGCCAGCAGCGTAGGCGGGGGCTGGACTGAAGCTTTCTTT. Translation: CASSVGGGWTEAFF.

On this clone itself: The sample contains more than one DNA sequence encoding this CDR3. V usage is TRBV3-1 (or the pseudogene TRBV3-2) and J usage is TRBJ2-7; no clear D. Germline V gene sequence: CDR1 LGHDT, CDR2 YNNKEL (reference sequence). There are 12 residues in the CDR3. Trimming pared 3 bases from V and 7 bases from J, leaving 10 bases between. CDR3 sequence (DNA): TGTGCCAGCAGCCAGACGACCAGGGAGCAGTACTTC. Residues: CASSQTTREQYF.

The chain employs TRBV24-1 and TRBJ2-1, with 14 bases lining up with TRBD2. The CDR3 is 17 residues long. CDR1 KGHDR and CDR2 SFDVKD come from the germline V gene. V dropped 3 bases and J dropped 7; count of bases not matched to a gene: 7. The DNA for the CDR3 is TGTGCCACCAGTGATCCGGGACTAGCGGGAGTATGGAATGAGCAGTTCTTC. Translating it yields CATSDPGLAGVWNEQFF.

The gene calls are TRBV7-9 and TRBJ2-5, with a tentative D call TRBD1 (6 bases). CDR3 size: 15 residues. Germline CDR1 SEHNR, CDR2 FQNEAQ (reference sequence). Trimming left V 4 bases short and J 0 bases short, with 12 bases between. The CDR3 DNA sequence: TGTGCCAGCAGCTACGGGACACCGTACCAAGAGACCCAGTACTTC. It yields the protein CASSYGTPYQETQYF.

The chain couples TRBV6-2 or TRBV6-3 to TRBJ1-5; D is possibly TRBD1 (5 bases). The V and J ends lost 5 bases and 1 base respectively, with 12 bases between them. The germline CDR1 and CDR2 sequences are MNHEY and SVGEGT. The CDR3 contains 15 residues. CDR3 DNA sequence: TGTGCCAGCAGTCTCAGGGTTAGCAGCAATCAGCCCCAGCATTTT. This translates into CASSLRVSSNQPQHF.

This clone appeared a single time. This chain connects TRBV5-1 to TRBJ1-2; possibly TRBD1 for D (6 bases). This CDR3 has 12 amino acids. Germline-derived CDR1 and CDR2 are SGHRS and YFSETQ. Trimming cost V 4 bases and J 10 bases, with 14 bases left between them. This chain's CDR3 is CASSEPTGYYTF. CDR3 DNA: TGCGCCAGCAGCGAGCCGACAGGATACTACACCTTC.